These T cell receptor beta chains were read from a single sample in a study of blood T cell repertoires in COVID-19. Sequencing was performed with immunoSEQ multiplex PCR; in TCRdb, only in-frame clones are kept and a portion is missing. The sample has around 100,000 clones; 70% to 90% are singletons. Sample: peripheral blood. These receptors were taken from a woman aged 70-85 years who had recovered from COVID-19. The CDR3 runs from the conserved cysteine through the conserved F or W. Each record gives: V gene, clone size, J gene, D gene, CDR3 protein, CDR3 DNA. A D gene is named only where the DNA matches it firmly. Not every row has a clone size; where given, it reads once, few, many or a size class.

TRBV6-5	NA	TRBJ2-2	NA	CASRILVRGELFF	TGTGCCAGCAGGATACTAGTGAGGGGGGAGCTGTTTTTT
TRBV3-1/TRBV3-2	NA	TRBJ1-2	TRBD1	CASSRTGGNSYGYTF	TGTGCCAGCAGCCGTACAGGGGGCAACTCCTATGGCTACACCTTC
TRBV18	NA	TRBJ2-7	NA	CASSPPQAYEQYF	TGTGCCAGCTCACCCCCCCAGGCCTACGAGCAGTACTTC
TRBV19	few	TRBJ1-2	NA	CASSNLERAYGYTF	TGTGCCAGTAGTAATCTGGAGAGGGCCTATGGCTACACCTTC
TRBV18	once	TRBJ2-1	NA	CASSPPASGRDEQFF	TGTGCCAGCTCACCCCCGGCCAGCGGTAGGGATGAGCAGTTCTTC
TRBV7-2	NA	TRBJ1-1	TRBD1	CASSFTGGTEAFF	TGTGCCAGCAGCTTTACAGGGGGCACTGAAGCTTTCTTT
TRBV9	NA	TRBJ2-3	NA	CASSFGRPTTDTQYF	TGTGCCAGCAGTTTTGGCAGGCCTACCACAGATACGCAGTATTTT
TRBV4-3	NA	TRBJ2-4	TRBD2	CASSQDPSGRDIQYF	TGCGCCAGCAGCCAAGATCCCAGCGGGAGGGACATTCAGTACTTC
TRBV30	once	TRBJ1-2	NA	CAWNSGKGKYTF	TGTGCCTGGAATAGCGGAAAAGGGAAATACACCTTC
TRBV18	NA	TRBJ1-5	NA	CASSQDFSNQPQHF	TGTGCCAGCTCGCAGGATTTTAGCAATCAGCCCCAGCATTTT
TRBV20-1	NA	TRBJ1-1	NA	CSAGGGGVSNTEAFF	TGCAGTGCTGGTGGCGGGGGAGTGAGCAACACTGAAGCTTTCTTT
TRBV28	NA	TRBJ1-2	TRBD1	CASSSARGLTNYGYTF	TGTGCCAGCAGTTCCGCCAGGGGGCTCACTAACTATGGCTACACCTTC
TRBV4-2	NA	TRBJ2-2	TRBD2	CASSPAGAVWELFF	TGTGCCAGCAGCCCCGCGGGAGCGGTCTGGGAGCTGTTTTTT
TRBV19	NA	TRBJ1-5	NA	CASSINKGVAEVNQPQHF	TGTGCCAGTAGTATAAATAAGGGGGTAGCTGAGGTCAATCAGCCCCAGCATTTT
TRBV10-3	NA	TRBJ2-7	NA	CAISAAGPHEQYF	TGTGCCATCAGTGCCGCAGGGCCCCACGAGCAGTACTTC
TRBV18	NA	TRBJ2-1	TRBD1	CASSHPGTGEADEQFF	TGTGCCAGCTCTCACCCCGGGACAGGGGAAGCAGATGAGCAGTTCTTC
TRBV28	NA	TRBJ2-1	TRBD2	CASSLASGRANEQFF	TGTGCCAGCAGTCTCGCTAGCGGGAGAGCCAATGAGCAGTTCTTC
TRBV5-4	NA	TRBJ1-5	NA	CASSFAGVGSVGNQPQHF	TGTGCCAGCAGCTTTGCAGGGGTAGGGTCCGTCGGCAATCAGCCCCAGCATTTT
TRBV5-1	once	TRBJ2-5	NA	CASSTAPGTLQETQYF	TGCGCCAGCAGCACCGCTCCGGGGACACTCCAAGAGACCCAGTACTTC
TRBV21-1	NA	TRBJ2-1	NA	CASKKRGDYNEQFF	TGTGCCAGCAAGAAGCGGGGGGATTACAATGAGCAGTTCTTC
TRBV10-3	NA	TRBJ2-3	NA	CAISEKWRGRDTQYF	TGTGCCATCAGTGAAAAATGGCGGGGCCGGGATACGCAGTATTTT
TRBV27	NA	TRBJ1-1	NA	CASSPKPLGARTEAFF	TGTGCCAGCAGTCCTAAGCCCCTTGGGGCGAGAACTGAAGCTTTCTTT
TRBV28	NA	TRBJ1-4	NA	CASSSRQRAYNEKLFF	TGTGCCAGCAGTTCGAGACAGCGAGCCTATAATGAAAAACTGTTTTTT
TRBV11-3	NA	TRBJ2-6	TRBD2	CASSPYGRGIYSGANVLTF	TGTGCCAGCAGCCCCTATGGGAGGGGAATTTACTCTGGGGCCAACGTCCTGACTTTC
TRBV5-8	NA	TRBJ1-1	NA	CASSFWLPTEAFF	TGTGCCAGCAGCTTCTGGCTGCCCACTGAAGCTTTCTTT
TRBV18	NA	TRBJ1-1	TRBD1	CASSVGQIMNTEAFF	TGTGCCAGCTCAGTGGGACAGATTATGAACACTGAAGCTTTCTTT
TRBV10-3	once	TRBJ1-2	NA	CAISEKDSNYGYTF	TGTGCCATCAGTGAGAAGGACAGCAACTATGGCTACACCTTC
TRBV7-2	once	TRBJ2-5	TRBD2	CASSVNQRGPEETQYF	TGTGCCAGCAGCGTAAATCAGCGGGGCCCTGAAGAGACCCAGTACTTC
TRBV24-1	NA	TRBJ2-5	NA	CATSDPAGGKETQYF	TGTGCCACCAGTGATCCTGCCGGGGGAAAAGAGACCCAGTACTTC